Listed below are T cell receptor beta chains from one sample, sequenced in a study of shared clonotypes between healthy human individuals. The assay was immunoSEQ multiplex PCR, and TCRdb's table has in-frame clones only and misses some. The data contain approximately 940,000 clones, approximately 76% of them seen just once; the ten biggest clones take up around 1.4%. The sequenced sample consisted of memory CD4+ T cells sorted from blood. These receptors originate from a man between 18 and 35 years old in good health. Each CDR3 is given with its conserved first and last residue. Fields, in order: clone size, D gene, V gene, J gene, CDR3 protein, CDR3 DNA. A D gene is named only where the DNA matches it firmly. Clone size, where shown, is once, few, many, or a class for clones that have expanded.

>-|TRBD1|TRBV7-2|TRBJ2-5
CASSPGQGAKETQYF
TGTGCCAGCAGCCCGGGACAGGGGGCTAAAGAGACCCAGTACTTC
>once|TRBD1|TRBV5-1|TRBJ1-1
CASSLAQQGAGTEAFF
TGCGCCAGCAGCTTGGCCCAGCAGGGGGCTGGCACTGAAGCTTTCTTT
>few|TRBD1|TRBV6-1|TRBJ2-7
CATWGQGNSRQYF
TGTGCCACCTGGGGACAGGGGAATTCCCGGCAGTACTTC
>-|-|TRBV6-1|TRBJ1-5
CASSESSGSPNQPQHF
TGTGCCAGCAGTGAATCGTCCGGGTCTCCAAATCAGCCCCAGCATTTT
>-|TRBD2|TRBV2|TRBJ2-5
CASGLAEKRGTQYF
TGTGCCAGCGGGCTAGCGGAAAAACGGGGGACCCAGTACTTC
>few|-|TRBV5-1|TRBJ1-6
CASSLGQKSPLHF
TGCGCCAGCAGCTTGGGACAGAAATCACCCCTCCACTTT
>-|-|TRBV30|TRBJ1-3
CAWSGVGTGNTIYF
TGTGCCTGGAGTGGGGTAGGGACTGGAAACACCATATATTTT
>-|TRBD1|TRBV5-4|TRBJ2-4
CASSPIGQGLAKNIQYF
TGTGCCAGCAGCCCGATTGGACAGGGGCTAGCCAAAAACATTCAGTACTTC
>-|-|TRBV11-3|TRBJ2-5
CASSHRGGETQYF
TGTGCCAGCAGCCACAGAGGGGGGGAGACCCAGTACTTC
>-|-|TRBV19|TRBJ2-7
CASSTLPGQEQYF
TGTGCCAGTAGTACTCTACCTGGACAGGAGCAGTACTTC
>-|-|TRBV5-1|TRBJ1-2
CASSNEGLHDGYTF
TGCGCCAGCAGCAACGAGGGGCTACACGATGGCTACACCTTC
>-|TRBD1|TRBV5-1|TRBJ1-5
CASSFTGVGNQPQHF
TGCGCCAGCAGCTTTACAGGGGTTGGCAATCAGCCCCAGCATTTT
>-|TRBD1|TRBV5-1|TRBJ1-1
CASSPGQGLPEAFF
TGCGCCAGCAGCCCGGGACAGGGGTTGCCTGAAGCTTTCTTT
>-|-|TRBV9|TRBJ1-2
CASSVGSGTYGYTF
TGTGCCAGCAGCGTAGGGTCGGGAACATATGGCTACACCTTC
>-|-|TRBV27|TRBJ2-3
CASSLGLPGTDTQYF
TGTGCCAGCAGTTTAGGGCTACCGGGCACAGATACGCAGTATTTT
>-|-|TRBV10-1|TRBJ2-4
CATKEGSKNIQYF
TGCGCCACGAAGGAGGGATCCAAAAACATTCAGTACTTC
>-|TRBD1|TRBV4-1|TRBJ2-1
CASSQIGTGGYNEQFF
TGCGCCAGCAGCCAGATCGGGACAGGGGGGTACAATGAGCAGTTCTTC
>many|-|TRBV7-6|TRBJ1-1
CASSLDTYTEAFF
TGTGCCAGCAGCTTAGACACTTACACTGAAGCTTTCTTT
>-|TRBD2|TRBV7-2|TRBJ2-7
CASSSQGTSGTYEQYF
TGTGCCAGCAGCTCACAGGGGACTAGCGGGACCTACGAGCAGTACTTC
>-|-|TRBV5-6|TRBJ1-1
CASSLRDKGWTEAFF
TGTGCCAGCAGCCTCCGGGACAAGGGTTGGACTGAAGCTTTCTTT
>-|-|TRBV6-1|TRBJ1-1
CASPDRLNTEAFF
TGTGCCAGTCCAGACAGGTTGAACACTGAAGCTTTCTTT
>-|-|TRBV27|TRBJ1-6
CASSLYLETGLFSSPLHF
TGTGCCAGCAGTTTATATCTTGAGACAGGCCTTTTTAGCTCACCCCTCCACTTT
>-|-|TRBV6-6|TRBJ1-4
CASSQGRGGEKLFF
TGTGCCAGCAGCCAGGGGAGGGGGGGTGAAAAACTGTTTTTT
>-|-|TRBV7-2|TRBJ1-1
CASSQDFRGLGFTEAFF
TGTGCCAGCAGCCAAGATTTTCGGGGGCTAGGGTTCACTGAAGCTTTCTTT
>-|-|TRBV25-1|TRBJ2-7
CASSLTGTHRYEQYF
TGTGCCAGCAGCCTCACCGGGACACACCGCTACGAGCAGTACTTC
>-|-|TRBV2|TRBJ2-1
CASSEGYGRGPHNEQFF
TGTGCCAGCAGTGAAGGGTATGGGCGTGGACCGCACAATGAGCAGTTCTTC
>-|-|TRBV2|TRBJ1-2
CASRGEGLVYGYTF
TGTGCCAGCCGAGGCGAGGGGTTAGTCTATGGCTACACCTTC
>-|-|TRBV25-1|TRBJ2-7
CASRMTGYAYEQYF
TGTGCCAGCAGAATGACAGGATACGCCTACGAGCAGTACTTC
>-|-|TRBV9|TRBJ2-5
CASSVAVGGGFRETQYF
TGTGCCAGCAGCGTAGCGGTTGGAGGGGGTTTCCGAGAGACCCAGTACTTC
>many|TRBD1|TRBV27|TRBJ2-7
CASSLKGATFREYF
TGTGCCAGCAGTTTAAAGGGGGCGACTTTCAGGGAGTACTTC
>-|TRBD1|TRBV30|TRBJ2-5
CAWKTGGPHQETQYF
TGTGCCTGGAAGACAGGGGGCCCCCACCAAGAGACCCAGTACTTC
>many|TRBD1|TRBV5-1|TRBJ2-7
CASSLGDSLEQYF
TGCGCCAGCAGCTTGGGGGACAGTCTAGAGCAGTACTTC
>-|TRBD1|TRBV19|TRBJ1-2
CASSILRQGNGYTF
TGTGCCAGTAGTATCCTCAGACAGGGGAATGGCTACACCTTC
>-|-|TRBV19|TRBJ1-3
CASSIDGGKDTIYF
TGTGCCAGTAGTATAGATGGAGGGAAGGACACCATATATTTT
>-|-|TRBV18|TRBJ2-7
CASSASDSREQYF
TGTGCCAGCTCAGCCTCGGACAGCCGCGAGCAGTACTTC
>many|TRBD1|TRBV30|TRBJ2-5
CAWGTGQKQETQYF
TGTGCCTGGGGGACAGGGCAAAAACAAGAGACCCAGTACTTC
>-|-|TRBV6-5|TRBJ1-4
CASSMTATTNEKLFF
TGTGCCAGCAGCATGACAGCCACAACTAATGAAAAACTGTTTTTT